This passage covers 12 T cell receptor beta chains from one sample sequenced in a study of Tregs in tolerant kidney transplant recipients. Assay: immunoSEQ multiplex PCR; the TCRdb copy retains only in-frame clones and omits some. The sample lists some 71,000 clones; about 89% were seen once. This specimen was CD4+ T cells from blood, taken before the transplant. These receptors all come from a human donor who received a combined kidney and bone marrow transplant.

This clone showed up just a few times. This rearrangement joins TRBV6-5 to TRBJ1-2; D is ambiguous. V was trimmed by 7 bases and J by 8 bases, leaving 14 bases between them. Germline V gives CDR1 MNHEY, CDR2 SVGAGI. This CDR3 has 12 residues. The CDR3 coding sequence is TGTGCCAGCAACCCAGGCATCGGAGGCTACACCTTC. It yields the protein CASNPGIGGYTF.

V is TRBV5-1 and J is TRBJ1-1, with 8 positions matching TRBD1. Germline V gene data show CDR1 as SGHRS and CDR2 as YFSETQ. V trimming: 3 bases; J trimming: 0 bases; junction bases outside the gene matches: 7. The CDR3 is made up of 16 amino acids. The CDR3 loop is CASSSLTGAMNTEAFF. CDR3 sequence (DNA): TGCGCCAGCAGCTCCCTGACAGGGGCTATGAACACTGAAGCTTTCTTT.

V is TRBV12-2 and J is TRBJ2-5; TRBD2 is the table's D call, not checked against the DNA. TRBV12-2 is a known pseudogene. The CDR3 consists of 16 residues. In nucleotides, the CDR3 is TGTGCAAGTCGCTTACCGGGTTTTAGGGGGGGTGAGACCCAGTACTTC. Its protein is CASRLPGFRGGETQYF.

V is TRBV25-1 and J is TRBJ2-7, with 8 positions matching TRBD1. CDR3 length: 14 amino acids. Germline V CDR1 and CDR2: MGHDK, SYGVNS. Trimming cost V 6 bases and J 2 bases; bases outside gene matches: 6. The CDR3 nucleotides read TGTGCCAGCAGCAGGGACAGGAATACCTACGAGCAGTACTTC. Amino acids: CASSRDRNTYEQYF.

V is TRBV11-3 and J is TRBJ1-5; D not certain. The CDR3 length is 17 residues. Germline V CDR1 and CDR2: SGHNT, YENEEA. Deletions cut 5 bases from V and 5 bases from J, with 22 bases between. The CDR3 sequence: CASSPPLGKEGDQPQHF. The CDR3 DNA follows: TGTGCCAGCAGCCCCCCCCTAGGCAAGGAAGGAGATCAGCCCCAGCATTTT.

This chain uses TRBV27 with TRBJ1-5; 8 positions agree with TRBD1. The CDR3 consists of 15 residues. The V and J ends lost 5 bases and 4 bases, in that order; junction bases with no gene match: 7. Germline values: CDR1 MNHEY, CDR2 SMNVEV (reference sequence). The CDR3 DNA is TGTGCCAGCAGTCTAGGGACAGGCCTAAATCAGCCCCAGCATTTT. Residues: CASSLGTGLNQPQHF.

This clone was seen only a few times. The V and J genes are TRBV28 and TRBJ2-3, with D possibly TRBD2 on 6 matching bases. The germline CDR1 and CDR2 sequences are MDHEN and SYDVKM. V lost 7 bases and J lost 6, with 17 bases in between. CDR3 length: 14 amino acids. CDR3 bases: TGTGCCAGCATCAGAGGAGGGGTGGGCGATACGCAGTATTTT. It is translated as CASIRGGVGDTQYF.

This chain uses TRBV27 with TRBJ1-5; 9 bases are shared with TRBD1. The CDR3 is made up of 16 amino acids. Germline V gives CDR1 MNHEY, CDR2 SMNVEV (reference sequence). J lost 1 base, V lost 7 bases, and 8 bases had no gene match. CDR3 region: CASKPGQGPSNQPQHF. The CDR3, as DNA: TGTGCCAGCAAACCGGGACAGGGTCCAAGCAATCAGCCCCAGCATTTT.

This chain uses TRBV7-3 with TRBJ2-1; 8 bases are shared with TRBD2. Germline CDR1 is SGHTA and CDR2 is FQGTGA. The CDR3 has 15 amino acids. V was clipped by 5 bases and J by 0 bases; unmatched bases: 3. In DNA form, the CDR3 reads TGTGCCAGCAGCCTACTAGCGGCCTCCTACAATGAGCAGTTCTTC. This sequence encodes CASSLLAASYNEQFF.

This clone was seen just once. This rearrangement joins TRBV28 to TRBJ2-7; a weak D match, TRBD1 (6 bases). Trimming pared 5 bases from V and 0 bases from J, leaving 20 bases between. This CDR3 has 17 amino acids. From germline, CDR1 is MDHEN and CDR2 SYDVKM. DNA for the CDR3: TGTGCCAGCAGTCCCCCACCTGGTGACAGGTACTCCTACGAGCAGTACTTC. Protein product: CASSPPPGDRYSYEQYF.

CDR3 loop: CASSSLAGDSYEQYF. In nucleotides, the CDR3 is TGCGCCAGCAGCAGTTTGGCAGGGGACTCCTACGAGCAGTACTTC. The chain uses TRBV4-3 and TRBJ2-7; TRBD1 might be the D (6 bases). The CDR3 has 15 residues. Trimming left V 5 bases short and J 0 bases short, with 14 bases between. Germline CDR1 is LGHNA and CDR2 is YSLEER.

This clone was observed once. The chain employs TRBV25-1 and TRBJ1-4; 7 bases line up with TRBD1. Trimming took 2 bases from V and 7 from J; bases not matched to a gene: 7. CDR1 is MGHDK, CDR2 SYGVNS, per germline. This CDR3 has 15 residues. The CDR3 DNA is TGTGCCAGCAGTGAAGGAGCCAGGGGGATTGAAAAACTGTTTTTT. The encoded protein is CASSEGARGIEKLFF. The variable domain in full, with the rest retrieved from reference TRBV25-1 and TRBJ1-4, is EADIYQTPRYLVIGTGKKITLECSQTMGHDKMYWYQQDPGMELHLIHYSYGVNSTEKGDLSSESTVSRIRTEHFPLTLESARPSHTSQYLCASSEGARGIEKLFFGSGTQLSVL.